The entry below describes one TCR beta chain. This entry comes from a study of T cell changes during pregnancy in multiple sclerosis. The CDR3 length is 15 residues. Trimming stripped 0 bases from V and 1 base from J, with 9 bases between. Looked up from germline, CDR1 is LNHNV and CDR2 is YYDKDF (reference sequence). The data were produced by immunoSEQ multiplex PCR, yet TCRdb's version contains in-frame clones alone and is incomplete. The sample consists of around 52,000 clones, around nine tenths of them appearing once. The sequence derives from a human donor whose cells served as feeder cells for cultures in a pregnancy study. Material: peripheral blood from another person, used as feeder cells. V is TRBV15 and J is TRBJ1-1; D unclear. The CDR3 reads CATSREGSGNTEAFF. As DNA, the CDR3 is TGTGCCACCAGCAGAGAAGGGTCAGGGAACACTGAAGCTTTCTTT.